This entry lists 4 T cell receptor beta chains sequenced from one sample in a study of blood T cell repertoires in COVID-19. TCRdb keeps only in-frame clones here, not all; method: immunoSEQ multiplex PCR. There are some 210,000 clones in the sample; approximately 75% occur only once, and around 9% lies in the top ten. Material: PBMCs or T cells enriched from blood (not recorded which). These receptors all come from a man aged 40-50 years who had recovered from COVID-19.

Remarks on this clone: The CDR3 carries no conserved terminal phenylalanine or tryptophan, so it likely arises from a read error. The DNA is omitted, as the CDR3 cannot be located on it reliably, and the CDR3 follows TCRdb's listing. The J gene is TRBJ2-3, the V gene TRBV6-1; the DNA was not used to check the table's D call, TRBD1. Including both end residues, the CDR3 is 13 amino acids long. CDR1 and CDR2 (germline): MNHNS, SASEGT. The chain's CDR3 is CASSEERGDRADV.

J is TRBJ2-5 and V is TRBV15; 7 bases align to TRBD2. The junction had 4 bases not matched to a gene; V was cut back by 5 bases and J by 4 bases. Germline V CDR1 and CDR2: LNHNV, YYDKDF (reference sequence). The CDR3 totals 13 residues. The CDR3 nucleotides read TGTGCCACCAGCTCGGGGGGATCAGAGACCCAGTACTTC. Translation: CATSSGGSETQYF.

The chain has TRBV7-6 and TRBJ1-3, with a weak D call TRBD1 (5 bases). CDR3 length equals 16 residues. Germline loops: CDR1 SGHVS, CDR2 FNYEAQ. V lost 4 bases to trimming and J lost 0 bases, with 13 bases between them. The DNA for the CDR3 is TGTGCCAGCAGCTCAGGGCCAGGGCCCTCTGGAAACACCATATATTTT. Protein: CASSSGPGPSGNTIYF.

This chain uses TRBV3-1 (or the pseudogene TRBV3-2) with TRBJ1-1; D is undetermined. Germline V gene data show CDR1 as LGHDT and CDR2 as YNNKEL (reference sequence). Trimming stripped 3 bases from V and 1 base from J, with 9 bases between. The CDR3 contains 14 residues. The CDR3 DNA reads TGTGCCAGCAGCCAGAGGGAACGGAACACTGAAGCTTTCTTT. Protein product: CASSQRERNTEAFF.